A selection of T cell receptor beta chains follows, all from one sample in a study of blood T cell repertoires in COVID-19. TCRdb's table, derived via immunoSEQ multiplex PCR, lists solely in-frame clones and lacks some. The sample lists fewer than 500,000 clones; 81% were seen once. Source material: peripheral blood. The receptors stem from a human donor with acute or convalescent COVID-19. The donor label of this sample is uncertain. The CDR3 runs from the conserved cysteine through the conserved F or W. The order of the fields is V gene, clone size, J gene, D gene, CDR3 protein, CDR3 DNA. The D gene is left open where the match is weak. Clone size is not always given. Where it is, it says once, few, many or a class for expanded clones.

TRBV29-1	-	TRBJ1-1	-	CSVEGRVGTEAFF	TGCAGCGTTGAGGGCAGGGTGGGCACTGAAGCTTTCTTT
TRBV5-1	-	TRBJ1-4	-	CASSLGATNEKLFF	TGCGCCAGCAGCCTAGGAGCAACTAATGAAAAACTGTTTTTT
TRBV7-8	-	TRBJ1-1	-	CASSYFTGTEAFF	TGTGCCAGCAGCTACTTCACAGGTACTGAAGCTTTCTTT
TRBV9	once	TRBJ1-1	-	CASSVVGGAPTEAFF	TGTGCCAGCAGCGTAGTTGGGGGGGCGCCCACTGAAGCTTTCTTT
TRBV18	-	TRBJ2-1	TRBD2	CASSPSSGRADNEQFF	TGTGCCAGCTCACCCTCGAGCGGGAGAGCGGACAATGAGCAGTTCTTC
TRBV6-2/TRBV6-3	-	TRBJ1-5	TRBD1	CASSPQRGQGYQPQHF	TGTGCCAGCAGTCCACAGAGGGGACAGGGGTACCAGCCCCAGCATTTT
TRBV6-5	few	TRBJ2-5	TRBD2	CASRGGEIETQYF	TGTGCCAGCAGGGGGGGGGAGATTGAGACCCAGTACTTC
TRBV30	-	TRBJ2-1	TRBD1	CASWTGGVGEQFF	TGTGCCTCATGGACAGGGGGTGTTGGTGAGCAGTTCTTC
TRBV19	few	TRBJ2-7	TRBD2	CASKRAGAGEQYF	TGTGCCAGCAAACGAGCGGGAGCGGGCGAGCAGTACTTC
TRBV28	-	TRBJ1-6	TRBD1	CASTRSGGQTSPLHF	TGTGCCAGCACCCGATCCGGGGGACAGACTTCACCCCTCCACTTT
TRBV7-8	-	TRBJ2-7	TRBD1	CASSLVGTGMHEQYF	TGTGCCAGCAGCTTAGTTGGGACAGGGATGCACGAGCAGTACTTC
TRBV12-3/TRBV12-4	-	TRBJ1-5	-	CASSLRNQPQHF	TGTGCCAGCAGTCTTCGGAATCAGCCCCAGCATTTT
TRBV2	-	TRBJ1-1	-	CASSLIGTEAFF	TGTGCCAGCAGTCTGATCGGCACTGAAGCTTTCTTT
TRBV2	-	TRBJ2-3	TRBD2	CASKRLASTDTQYF	TGTGCCAGCAAGAGACTAGCTAGCACAGATACGCAGTATTTT
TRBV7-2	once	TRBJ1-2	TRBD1	CASSLGPGQRYGYTF	TGTGCCAGCAGCTTGGGTCCGGGACAGCGCTATGGCTACACCTTC
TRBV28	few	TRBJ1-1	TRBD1	CASSNQDRFTEAFF	TGTGCCAGCAGCAACCAGGACAGGTTCACTGAAGCTTTCTTT
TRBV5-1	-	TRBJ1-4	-	CASSLNMGSPIF	TGCGCCAGCAGCTTGAATATGGGCTCTCCTATATTT
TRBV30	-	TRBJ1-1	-	CARSKGRGVSEAFF	TGTGCCAGATCAAAAGGGAGGGGGGTTTCTGAAGCTTTCTTT
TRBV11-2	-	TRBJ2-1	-	CASSLLGGNNEQFF	TGTGCCAGCAGCTTATTAGGGGGAAACAATGAGCAGTTCTTC
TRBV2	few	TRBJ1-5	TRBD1	CASGFGTAAQPQHF	TGTGCCAGCGGGTTCGGGACAGCCGCCCAGCCCCAGCATTTT
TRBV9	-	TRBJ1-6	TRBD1	CASSVGGQGNSPLHF	TGTGCCAGCAGCGTAGGGGGACAGGGTAATTCACCCCTCCACTTT
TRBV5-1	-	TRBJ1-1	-	CASSLSYLANTEAFF	TGCGCCAGCAGCTTGTCCTACCTCGCTAACACTGAAGCTTTCTTT
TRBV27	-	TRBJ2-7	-	CASSFSSVRIYEQYF	TGTGCCAGCAGTTTCTCTAGCGTTAGGATCTACGAGCAGTACTTC
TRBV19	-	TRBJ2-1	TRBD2	CASRGSGMTNNEQFF	TGTGCCAGTAGGGGTAGCGGGATGACCAACAATGAGCAGTTCTTC
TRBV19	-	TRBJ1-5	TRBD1	CASKRTGSYQPQHF	TGTGCCAGTAAAAGGACAGGGAGCTATCAGCCCCAGCATTTT
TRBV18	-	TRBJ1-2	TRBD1	CASSYSKGQFYGYTF	TGTGCCAGCTCTTATTCCAAGGGACAGTTCTATGGCTACACCTTC
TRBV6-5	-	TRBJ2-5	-	CASRRTGGETQYF	TGTGCCAGCAGGCGCACTGGGGGGGAGACCCAGTACTTC
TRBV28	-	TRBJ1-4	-	CASSTRGTPGEKLFF	TGTGCCAGCAGCACAAGGGGGACCCCAGGGGAAAAACTGTTTTTT
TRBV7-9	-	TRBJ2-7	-	CASSFPGAGEQYF	TGTGCCAGCAGCTTCCCAGGGGCAGGCGAGCAGTACTTC
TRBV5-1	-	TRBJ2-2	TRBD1	CASSLGGTANTGELFF	TGCGCCAGCAGCTTGGGGGGGACAGCGAACACCGGGGAGCTGTTTTTT
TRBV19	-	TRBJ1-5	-	CASSIPRGGGNQPQHF	TGTGCCAGTAGTATTCCCAGGGGAGGGGGCAATCAGCCCCAGCATTTT
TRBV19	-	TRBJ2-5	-	CASRTSVGETQYF	TGTGCCAGTCGTACGAGCGTTGGAGAGACCCAGTACTTC
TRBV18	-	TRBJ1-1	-	CASSPSPRTDHSPRAEAFF	TGTGCCAGCTCACCATCCCCGAGGACAGACCATTCCCCGAGGGCTGAAGCTTTCTTT
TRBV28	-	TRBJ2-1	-	CASSLSTPDWGEQFF	TGTGCCAGCAGTTTATCAACCCCGGACTGGGGTGAGCAGTTCTTC
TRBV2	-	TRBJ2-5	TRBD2	CASSDRLAVQETQYF	TGTGCCAGCAGTGACCGTCTAGCGGTACAAGAGACCCAGTACTTC
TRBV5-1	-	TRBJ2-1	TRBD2	CASSFGLAGTNEQFF	TGCGCCAGCAGCTTCGGACTAGCGGGAACCAATGAGCAGTTCTTC
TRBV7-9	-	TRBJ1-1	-	CASSLFGTEAFF	TGTGCCAGCAGCTTATTCGGCACTGAAGCTTTCTTT
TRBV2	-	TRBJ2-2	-	CASSDPRAGELFF	TGTGCCAGCAGTGACCCCCGGGCCGGGGAGCTGTTTTTT
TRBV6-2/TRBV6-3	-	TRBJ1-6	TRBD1	CASSSWTGRYNSPLHF	TGTGCCAGCAGTTCCTGGACAGGGCGGTATAATTCACCCCTCCACTTT
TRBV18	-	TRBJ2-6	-	CASSPVGAGANVLTF	TGTGCCAGCTCACCAGTAGGGGCCGGGGCCAACGTCCTGACTTTC
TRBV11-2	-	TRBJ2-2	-	CASSLQGPNTGELFF	TGTGCCAGCAGCTTACAGGGTCCGAACACCGGGGAGCTGTTTTTT
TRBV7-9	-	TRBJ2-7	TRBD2	CASSLVAGTYEQYF	TGTGCCAGCAGCTTAGTAGCGGGAACCTACGAGCAGTACTTC
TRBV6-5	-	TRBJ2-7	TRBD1	CAFQDRRYYEQYF	TGTGCCTTTCAGGACAGGCGTTACTACGAGCAGTACTTC
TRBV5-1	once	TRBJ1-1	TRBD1	CASSPVGVQGRNTEAFF	TGCGCCAGCAGCCCTGTTGGCGTACAGGGGAGGAACACTGAAGCTTTCTTT
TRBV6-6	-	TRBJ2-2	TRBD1	CASSRMGQGNTGELFF	TGTGCCAGCAGCCGAATGGGACAGGGGAACACCGGGGAGCTGTTTTTT
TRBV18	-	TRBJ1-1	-	CASSQRSMNTEAFF	TGTGCCAGCTCACAACGGAGCATGAACACTGAAGCTTTCTTT